This T cell receptor beta chain was identified in a study of blood T cell repertoires in COVID-19. Study at large: COVID-19 samples from acute and convalescent phases originated in the United States, Italy and Spain. In each case, the material was cDNA or gDNA derived from T cells, B-cell-depleted T cells, or PBMCs.

The germline CDR1 and CDR2 sequences are KGHSH and LQKENI. There are 13 residues in the CDR3. V lost 3 bases, J lost 5 bases, and 4 bases stayed unmatched. Authors' methods: By means of reference gene primer amplification, nucleated cell counts were estimated. The repertoire was sequenced with immunoSEQ multiplex PCR; TCRdb's copy has only in-frame clones and lacks some. The V and J calls and clone size were taken over from that table, and D and trimming were inferred from the DNA. The data contain approximately 350,000 clones, 89% of them singletons. The chain is built from TRBV18 and TRBJ2-7; 7 nucleotides align to TRBD1. This TCR came from a man aged 35-49 years with acute or convalescent COVID-19. The sample taken for sequencing was peripheral blood. CDR3 loop: CASSPGQENEQYF. The DNA for the CDR3 is TGTGCCAGCTCACCTGGACAGGAGAACGAGCAGTACTTC.